This T cell receptor beta chain was sequenced for a study of Graves' ophthalmopathy and Graves' hyperthyroidism. Study-level information: Investigators collected peripheral blood at initial diagnosis, before any treatment was given.

RNA transcripts were the template, and TCR beta CDR3 regions were amplified from them. The workflow started with a first-round RT-PCR run with HTBI primers and then moved on to a second-round multiplex PCR. TCRdb used MiXCR to reprocess the multiplex PCR reads, holding one entry per CDR3 protein. Of 170,000 or so distinct CDR3 sequences detected, roughly 37% appear once; the ten largest clones hold around 5.5%. The study excluded patients with other autoimmune diseases, uncontrolled infections, pregnancy or lactation. General observations from the study: The model predicted progression of ophthalmopathy with a sensitivity of 70% to 71%, and its specificity was about 72%.

This clonotype appeared many times. Its antigen is currently unknown. The CDR3 contains 15 residues. The V end lost 2 bases, the J end lost 4 bases, and 14 bases lay between the germline ends. Germline V gene data show CDR1 as MNHNY and CDR2 as SVGAGI (reference sequence). The origin of this receptor is a woman in her thirties or forties with Graves' ophthalmopathy. The chain carries TRBV6-6 and TRBJ1-1; perhaps TRBD1 as D (6 bases). The sample taken for sequencing was peripheral blood. The CDR3 nucleotides are TGTGCCAGCAGTTACGGGGCAGGGGTAGGCACTGAAGCTTTCTTT. Protein sequence: CASSYGAGVGTEAFF.